These 21 T cell receptor beta chains came from one sample sequenced in a study of T cells after yellow fever vaccination. In TCRdb, the 5' RACE reads were re-called with MiXCR into one record per CDR3 protein. In the table there are 450,000 to 650,000 distinct CDR3 sequences, just over 20% of which are singletons. The input for sequencing was PBMCs, taken roughly 20 days after the first yellow fever vaccination. The receptor set was obtained from a man aged 18 to 30 who received the YFV17D yellow fever vaccine.

CDR3 DNA sequence: TGTGCCTGGGGGCCTTGGACAGGGGGCACAGATACGCAGTATTTT. Its protein is CAWGPWTGGTDTQYF. The rearrangement uses TRBV30 and TRBJ2-3; 9 bases align to TRBD1. V shed 5 bases, J shed 1 base, and the junction held 7 bases outside the gene matches. Germline V gene lookup returns CDR1 GTSNPN and CDR2 SVGIG (reference sequence). The CDR3 has 15 residues.

This clonotype was seen more than once but under ten times. The J gene is TRBJ1-3, the V gene TRBV2; no clear D gene. The CDR3 loop spans 13 amino acids. The germline V and J ends were trimmed by 8 bases and 0 bases, with 8 bases remaining between them. The germline V gene has CDR1 SNHLY and CDR2 FYNNEI. CDR3 protein: CASGRNSGNTIYF. CDR3 coding DNA: TGTGCCAGCGGAAGAAACTCTGGAAACACCATATATTTT.

V gene TRBV5-4 combines with J gene TRBJ1-2; no clear D. Per the germline V gene, CDR1 is SGHNT and CDR2 is YYREEE (reference sequence). There are 14 residues in the CDR3. V was clipped by 4 bases and J by 0 bases, with 10 bases between them. The CDR3 loop is CASSPDGTNYGYTF. DNA of the CDR3: TGTGCCAGCAGCCCGGACGGAACTAACTATGGCTACACCTTC.

The V call is TRBV28, the J call TRBJ1-2; weak D call: TRBD1 (5 bases). V shed 7 bases and J shed 8 bases, with 14 bases lying between them. CDR3 length: 12 residues. Germline V gene lookup returns CDR1 MDHEN and CDR2 SYDVKM. The CDR3 nucleotides are TGTGCCAGCAACCTGGGGGGTGACGGCTACACCTTC. Translating it yields CASNLGGDGYTF.

This clonotype appeared many times. The chain uses TRBV6-2 or TRBV6-3 and TRBJ2-5, with D maybe TRBD2 (6 bases). This CDR3 comprises 13 residues. The germline V gene has CDR1 MNHEY and CDR2 SVGEGT. V lost 7 bases to trimming and J lost 10 bases, with 19 bases between them. CDR3 bases: TGTGCCAGCAAGCCGGACCGGGGGAGTGACCAGTACTTC. Translation gives CASKPDRGSDQYF.

The table lists this clonotype with a few counts. The rearrangement uses TRBV7-9 and TRBJ2-5, with TRBD1 matching over 8 bases. Germline-derived CDR1 and CDR2 are SEHNR and FQNEAQ (reference sequence). V lost 2 bases, J lost 3 bases, and 11 bases stayed unmatched. The CDR3 sequence is 17 residues long. In DNA form, the CDR3 reads TGTGCCAGCAGCTTAAGGGCCAGGGGGCGTGCGGAAGAGACCCAGTACTTC. Its translation is CASSLRARGRAEETQYF.

This sequence joins TRBV20-1 and TRBJ1-5; a weak D match, TRBD1 (5 bases). The CDR3 is 13 amino acids. With 3 bases removed from V and 2 bases from J, the gap between germline ends came to 8 bases. From germline, CDR1 is DFQATT and CDR2 SNEGSKA (reference sequence). CDR3 sequence: CSASRGGNQPQHF. The CDR3 bases are TGCAGTGCTAGTCGGGGGGGCAATCAGCCCCAGCATTTT.

In its sample, this clonotype was seen a few times. The gene calls are TRBV6-2 or TRBV6-3 and TRBJ2-7; D gene uncertain. Trimming stripped 0 bases from V and 5 bases from J, with 14 bases between. Germline V gene lookup returns CDR1 MNHEY and CDR2 SVGEGT. The CDR3 has 15 amino acids. The CDR3 sequence is CASSYSTPPDHEQYF. CDR3 bases: TGTGCCAGCAGTTACTCCACTCCCCCCGACCACGAGCAGTACTTC.

This clonotype turned up a few times. CDR3 sequence (DNA): TGCGCCAGCAGCCAAGAGCGACTAAACAATGAGCAGTTCTTC. The encoded protein is CASSQERLNNEQFF. The V gene is TRBV4-1, the J gene TRBJ2-1; D might be TRBD2 (5 bases). The V end was cut by 0 bases, the J end by 5 bases, with 8 bases between. CDR3 length equals 14 residues. Per the germline V gene, CDR1 is MGHRA and CDR2 is YSYEKL.

This sequence joins TRBV6-6 and TRBJ2-7; 8 nucleotides agree with TRBD1. The CDR3 extends over 13 amino acids. With V trimmed by 5 bases and J by 9 bases, 9 bases remained unmatched. Germline CDR1 is MNHNY and CDR2 is SVGAGI (reference sequence). The chain's CDR3 is CASSRGQVDMQYV. The CDR3, as DNA: TGTGCCAGCAGTAGGGGACAGGTGGATATGCAGTACGTC.

This chain connects TRBV7-9 to TRBJ1-3; D possibly corresponds to TRBD1 (5 bases). This CDR3 is built from 14 residues. Germline CDR1 reads SEHNR; CDR2 reads FQNEAQ (reference sequence). Deletions cut 4 bases from V and 4 bases from J, with 11 bases between. In DNA, the CDR3 is TGTGCCAGCAGCTCGACAGTAGACGGAAACACCATATATTTT. Translation gives CASSSTVDGNTIYF. Full variable domain (remainder filled in from reference TRBV7-9 and TRBJ1-3): DTGVSQNPRHKITKRGQNVTFRCDPISEHNRLYWYRQTLGQGPEFLTYFQNEAQLEKSRLLSDRFSAERPKGSFSTLEIQRTEQGDSAMYLCASSSTVDGNTIYFGEGSWLTVV.

This clonotype was detected only a few times. The chain carries TRBV6-1 and TRBJ2-6; D is possibly TRBD1 or TRBD2 (7 bases each). V lost 7 bases and J 0 bases, leaving 22 bases between the germline ends. Germline CDR1 reads MNHNS; CDR2 reads SASEGT. This CDR3 has 19 amino acids. CDR3 region: CASTLRMSGGGSGANVLTF. The DNA for the CDR3 is TGTGCCAGCACCCTACGGATGTCAGGGGGGGGCTCTGGGGCCAACGTCCTGACTTTC.

This clonotype was seen a handful of times. V is TRBV14 and J is TRBJ1-1; D perhaps matches TRBD1 (5 bases). V lost 6 bases to trimming and J lost 3 bases, with 14 bases between them. Germline V CDR1 and CDR2: SGHDN, FVKESK. The CDR3 consists of 14 residues. The CDR3 DNA reads as TGTGCCAGCAGTGATGGGGGATACGACACTGAAGCTTTCTTT. Translating it yields CASSDGGYDTEAFF.

Only a few counts were recorded for this clonotype. The chain uses TRBV24-1 and TRBJ2-5; D remains ambiguous. Looked up from germline, CDR1 is KGHDR and CDR2 is SFDVKD. Between the trimmed V and J ends, which lost 2 bases and 11 bases, there was a span of 17 bases. This CDR3 comprises 14 residues. CDR3 sequence reads: CATSDSSSYVGQYF. The CDR3 DNA sequence: TGTGCCACCAGTGATTCCTCCTCCTACGTAGGGCAGTACTTC.

The chain joins TRBV5-5 to TRBJ2-7; perhaps TRBD1 as D (5 bases). This CDR3 has 13 amino acids. Germline CDR1 and CDR2: SGHKS and YYEKEE (reference sequence). Trimming stripped 7 bases from V and 6 bases from J, with 17 bases between. CDR3 nucleotide sequence: TGTGCCAGCCTCGGAGATGACAGCATCGAGCAGTACGTC. Protein sequence: CASLGDDSIEQYV.

There are a few counts of this clonotype. The chain links TRBV5-6 to TRBJ1-5; maybe TRBD1 (5 bases). Germline V gene data show CDR1 as SGHDT and CDR2 as YYEEEE. V was trimmed by 5 bases and J by 9 bases, leaving 15 bases between them. The length of the CDR3 is 13 residues. CDR3 region: CASRHQGVGPQHF. Written as DNA, the CDR3 is TGTGCCAGCAGGCACCAGGGAGTTGGGCCCCAGCATTTT.

This clonotype has only a few counts. The chain is built from TRBV7-2 and TRBJ1-1; D ambiguous. Trimming left V 3 bases short and J 2 bases short, with 10 bases between. Per the germline V gene, CDR1 is SGHTA and CDR2 is FQGNSA. The CDR3 has 14 residues. The DNA for the CDR3 is TGTGCCAGCAGCTTCTTCGGAGTCAACACTGAAGCTTTCTTT. As protein: CASSFFGVNTEAFF.

This chain uses TRBV7-9 with TRBJ2-3; D may be TRBD1 (6 bases). Trimming stripped 11 bases from V and 2 bases from J, with 14 bases between. Germline V CDR1 and CDR2: SEHNR, FQNEAQ (reference sequence). The CDR3 totals 13 residues. DNA of the CDR3: TGTGCCGGGGCGGACAGCCTCACAGATACGCAGTATTTT. Translating it yields CAGADSLTDTQYF. Filled out from reference TRBV7-9 and TRBJ2-3, the complete variable domain reads DTGVSQNPRHKITKRGQNVTFRCDPISEHNRLYWYRQTLGQGPEFLTYFQNEAQLEKSRLLSDRFSAERPKGSFSTLEIQRTEQGDSAMYLCAGADSLTDTQYFGPGTRLTVL.

This clonotype was observed a few times. The chain recombines TRBV6-1 with TRBJ2-7; 9 bases map to TRBD1. The V gene end was trimmed by 7 bases and the J gene end by 3 bases; junction bases not matched to a gene: 7. The CDR3 is made up of 14 amino acids. Looked up from germline, CDR1 is MNHNS and CDR2 is SASEGT. Here the CDR3 DNA reads TGTGCCAGCACCAAAGGGGGACAGGGCTACGAGCAGTACTTC. Its translation is CASTKGGQGYEQYF.

The genes are TRBV5-1 and TRBJ2-2; the D gene could be TRBD1 or TRBD2 (5 bases each). Trimming took 6 bases from V and 4 from J, leaving 22 bases between them. This CDR3 spans 17 amino acids. Germline V lookup: CDR1 SGHRS, CDR2 YFSETQ. The CDR3 spells CASMPPRDGDSTGELFF. DNA for the CDR3: TGCGCCAGCATGCCCCCCCGGGACGGCGATTCCACCGGGGAGCTGTTTTTT. The full variable domain, rest sourced from reference TRBV5-1 and TRBJ2-2, is KAGVTQTPRYLIKTRGQQVTLSCSPISGHRSVSWYQQTPGQGLQFLFEYFSETQRNKGNFPGRFSGRQFSNSRSEMNVSTLELGDSALYLCASMPPRDGDSTGELFFGEGSRLTVL.

This clonotype was seen a few times. This chain connects TRBV4-3 to TRBJ1-2, with a possible D match to TRBD1 (5 bases). Germline values: CDR1 LGHNA, CDR2 YSLEER. Trimming took off 0 bases at V and 4 bases at J, with 15 bases between the two ends. The CDR3 loop spans 16 amino acids. CDR3 region: CASSQDLVTGLYGYTF. Here the CDR3 DNA reads TGCGCCAGCAGCCAAGATCTAGTAACAGGACTCTATGGCTACACCTTC.